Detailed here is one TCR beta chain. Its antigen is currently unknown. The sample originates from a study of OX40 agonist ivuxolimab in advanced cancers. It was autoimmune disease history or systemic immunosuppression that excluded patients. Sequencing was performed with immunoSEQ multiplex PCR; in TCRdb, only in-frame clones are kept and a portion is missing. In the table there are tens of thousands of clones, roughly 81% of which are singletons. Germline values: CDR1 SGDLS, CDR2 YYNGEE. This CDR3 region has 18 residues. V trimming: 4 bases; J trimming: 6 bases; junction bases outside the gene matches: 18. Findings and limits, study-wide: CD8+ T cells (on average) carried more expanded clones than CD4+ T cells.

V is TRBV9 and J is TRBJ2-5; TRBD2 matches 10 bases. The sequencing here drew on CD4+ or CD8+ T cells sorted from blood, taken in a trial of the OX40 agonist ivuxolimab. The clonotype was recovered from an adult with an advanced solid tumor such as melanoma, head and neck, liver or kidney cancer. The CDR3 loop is CASSPQAPLAGVLKTQYF. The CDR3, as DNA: TGTGCCAGCAGCCCCCAGGCCCCCCTAGCGGGAGTTCTGAAGACCCAGTACTTC.